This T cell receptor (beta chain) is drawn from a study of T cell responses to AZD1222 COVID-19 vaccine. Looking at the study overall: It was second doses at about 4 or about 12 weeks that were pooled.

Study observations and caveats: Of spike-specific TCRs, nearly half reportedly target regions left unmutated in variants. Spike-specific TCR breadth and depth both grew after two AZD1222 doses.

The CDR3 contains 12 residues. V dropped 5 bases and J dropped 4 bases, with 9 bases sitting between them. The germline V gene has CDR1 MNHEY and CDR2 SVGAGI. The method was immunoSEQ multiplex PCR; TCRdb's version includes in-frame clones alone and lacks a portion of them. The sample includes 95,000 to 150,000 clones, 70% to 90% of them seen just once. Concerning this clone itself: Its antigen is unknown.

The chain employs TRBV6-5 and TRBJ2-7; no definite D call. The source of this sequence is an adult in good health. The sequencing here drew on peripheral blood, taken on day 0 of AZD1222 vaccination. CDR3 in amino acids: CASSNPTYEQYF. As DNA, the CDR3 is TGTGCCAGCAGTAACCCTACTTACGAGCAGTACTTC.